This T cell receptor (beta chain) was captured by sequencing in a study of cytomegalovirus exposure and HLA in healthy donors. Findings and caveats of the study: Being productive about 90% or about 30% of the time was typical of most TCR beta V segments in an earlier analysis. As immune exposure information, only CMV serostatus was available. Later, TCR association rates were found to vary by HLA locus, highest for DRB1 and lowest for HLA-C.

This clone appeared a single time. Its target is not known. Researchers ran the PCR with 60 Vbeta and 13 Jbeta primers. TCRdb keeps only in-frame clones here, not all; method: immunoSEQ multiplex PCR. The sample gives approximately 90,000 clones, roughly 69% of which show up once; approximately 6% is in the top ten. The study sampled nominally healthy donors, though unrecorded immune exposures were likely. This clonotype was obtained from a woman aged 25 to 39 in good health and CMV-seronegative. The specimen was PBMCs.

The CDR3 loop is CASSHGPGTEAFF. Here the CDR3 DNA reads TGCGCCAGCAGTCACGGCCCGGGCACTGAAGCTTTCTTT. The J gene is TRBJ1-1, the V gene TRBV23-1, with D unclear. TRBV23-1 is an ORF, and what it does is uncertain. This CDR3 spans 13 amino acids. V lost 3 bases to trimming and J lost 4 bases, with 9 bases between them.